This TCR beta chain was sequenced during a study of T cell responses to AZD1222 COVID-19 vaccine. Study results and limitations: Along spike, vaccine-associated CD4 TCRs were found throughout, with dominance at 160-218 and 743-854. Repertoires were obtained solely post-peak T cell response. White British ancestry dominated among donors, who included more females, and clonal diversity was possibly underestimated.

This clone was recorded once. Its antigen is unknown. Both about-4-week and about-12-week second-dose recipients were combined. Assay used: immunoSEQ multiplex PCR; TCRdb lists only in-frame clones, some missing. The top ten clones hold roughly 1.4% of a sample with around 110,000 clones, around 91% of them seen once. The length of the CDR3 is 16 residues. V was shortened by 0 bases and J by 2 bases, with 11 bases between the two germline ends. The V gene's germline CDR1 is ENHRY and CDR2 SYGVKD. The source was peripheral blood, collected 28 days after the second AZD1222 dose. The gene calls are TRBV10-3 and TRBJ1-5; the D gene is possibly TRBD1 (5 bases). This receptor was taken from an adult who received the AZD1222 COVID-19 vaccine. Here the CDR3 reads CAISESRGAGNQPQHF. The CDR3 region has the DNA TGTGCCATCAGTGAGTCGAGAGGGGCCGGCAATCAGCCCCAGCATTTT.